The 28 T cell receptor beta chains below were found in one sample sequenced in a study of T-cell memory formation after mild COVID-19. TCRdb ran MiXCR on the 5' RACE reads and lists one entry per CDR3 protein. Among roughly 600,000 distinct CDR3 sequences listed, more than 15% were seen once. Sequenced input: PBMCs or a T cell subset sorted from them (not recorded which). Receptors were obtained from an adult woman who had mild COVID-19 (a few samples of this study predate the infection). Cell type and time point are not known.

The genes are TRBV3-1 and TRBJ2-4, with 9 bases matching TRBD2. There are 13 residues in the CDR3. Unmatched junction bases numbered 7, after V lost 4 bases and J lost 12 bases. Germline V CDR1 and CDR2: LGHDT, YNNKEL (reference sequence). The CDR3 protein is CASSRSGGTSQYF. CDR3 nucleotide sequence: TGTGCCAGCAGCCGTAGCGGGGGTACAAGTCAGTACTTC.

The chain links TRBV28 to TRBJ2-2; 9 bases line up with TRBD2. V lost 0 bases, J lost 4 bases, and 3 bases stayed unmatched. Germline V CDR1 and CDR2: MDHEN, SYDVKM. The CDR3 is 16 residues long. The CDR3 protein is CASSLWRTSVTGELFF. The CDR3 DNA follows: TGTGCCAGCAGTTTATGGAGGACTAGCGTCACCGGGGAGCTGTTTTTT.

This clonotype was counted only a few times. This chain connects TRBV5-1 to TRBJ2-3; TRBD2 matches at 11 bases. Germline V gene lookup returns CDR1 SGHRS and CDR2 YFSETQ. V lost 4 bases to trimming and J lost 2 bases; unmatched junction nucleotides: 6. This CDR3 spans 16 amino acids. CDR3 protein: CASSLAGLAATDTQYF. The CDR3 DNA is TGCGCCAGCAGCCTCGCGGGACTAGCGGCCACAGATACGCAGTATTTT.

This clonotype was seen only a few times. The chain carries TRBV14 and TRBJ2-1; a possible D gene is TRBD1 (5 bases). Germline CDR1 SGHDN, CDR2 FVKESK. The V and J ends lost 1 base and 8 bases respectively, with 15 bases between them. This CDR3 contains 15 residues. The CDR3 here is CASSQGNWQGDEQFF. The CDR3 nucleotides read TGTGCCAGCAGCCAAGGAAATTGGCAGGGCGATGAGCAGTTCTTC.

A few counts support this clonotype. The chain links TRBV12-3 or TRBV12-4 to TRBJ2-7; D is perhaps TRBD2 (6 bases). V lost 7 bases to trimming and J lost 9 bases, with 16 bases between them. This CDR3 comprises 12 residues. The CDR3 loop reads CASTTPPGLQYF. DNA for the CDR3: TGTGCCAGCACCACACCCCCGGGACTGCAGTACTTC.

The chain couples TRBV5-5 to TRBJ2-5, with D possibly called TRBD1 or TRBD2 (6 bases each). Per the germline V gene, CDR1 is SGHKS and CDR2 is YYEKEE (reference sequence). The CDR3 has 15 residues. Trimming removed 4 bases from V and 5 bases from J, with 18 bases in between. The CDR3 here is CASSPSRGVWETQYF. The CDR3 coding sequence is TGTGCCAGCAGCCCCAGTAGGGGGGTGTGGGAGACCCAGTACTTC. Complete variable domain (other parts from reference TRBV5-5 and TRBJ2-5): DAGVTQSPTHLIKTRGQQVTLRCSPISGHKSVSWYQQVLGQGPQFIFQYYEKEERGRGNFPDRFSARQFPNYSSELNVNALLLGDSALYLCASSPSRGVWETQYFGPGTRLLVL.

This clonotype was detected many times. This chain uses TRBV4-2 with TRBJ1-1; no clear D gene. The CDR3 sequence is 13 residues long. CDR1 and CDR2 (germline): LGHNA, YNFKEQ. Trimming removed 4 bases at V and 1 base at J, with 7 bases between. The CDR3 sequence is CASSRTPNTEAFF. The CDR3 DNA reads as TGTGCCAGCAGCCGAACACCGAACACTGAAGCTTTCTTT.

The table lists this clonotype with a few counts. The CDR3 protein is CASSFSAGELFF. The CDR3 nucleotides read TGTGCCAGCAGTTTTTCAGCCGGGGAGCTGTTTTTT. The chain is built from TRBV12-3 or TRBV12-4 and TRBJ2-2; D remains ambiguous. The germline V and J ends were trimmed by 3 bases and 6 bases, with 5 bases remaining between them. The CDR3 runs 12 residues.

V and J are TRBV7-8 and TRBJ2-5; 8 bases fit TRBD2. Germline trimming cut 0 bases from V and 5 bases from J; bases unmatched to any gene: 5. The CDR3 runs to 15 residues. Germline V gene sequence: CDR1 SGHVS, CDR2 FQNEAQ. The DNA of the CDR3 is TGTGCCAGCAGCTTAGCCGGGGGGGCCGGTGAGACCCAGTACTTC. This sequence encodes CASSLAGGAGETQYF.

This clonotype has a handful of counts. The chain links TRBV12-3 or TRBV12-4 to TRBJ2-2; TRBD2 matches at 7 bases. The CDR3 is made up of 16 amino acids. Germline trimming cut 3 bases from V and 0 bases from J; bases unmatched to any gene: 4. Written as DNA, the CDR3 is TGTGCCAGCAGTTTCCCGGGACTACCGAACACCGGGGAGCTGTTTTTT. Its translation: CASSFPGLPNTGELFF.

This clonotype showed up just a few times. The chain couples TRBV7-2 to TRBJ1-1, with 7 nucleotides matching TRBD1. Trimming removed 2 bases from V and 4 bases from J; junction bases left unmatched: 10. This CDR3 is 16 amino acids long. CDR1 is SGHTA, CDR2 FQGNSA, per germline. CDR3 DNA: TGTGCCAGCAGCTTAAATGCAGGGGGGCTGCCCACTGAAGCTTTCTTT. Translating gives CASSLNAGGLPTEAFF.

The chain couples TRBV7-9 to TRBJ1-1, with D unresolved. The CDR3 is made up of 11 amino acids. Looked up from germline, CDR1 is SEHNR and CDR2 is FQNEAQ (reference sequence). The V and J ends lost 6 bases and 11 bases respectively, with 13 bases between them. The CDR3 reads CASRSTRGAFF. The CDR3 DNA reads TGTGCCAGCAGATCGACTAGAGGGGCTTTCTTT. Based on the CDR3 plus reference TRBV7-9 and TRBJ1-1, the full variable domain is DTGVSQNPRHKITKRGQNVTFRCDPISEHNRLYWYRQTLGQGPEFLTYFQNEAQLEKSRLLSDRFSAERPKGSFSTLEIQRTEQGDSAMYLCASRSTRGAFFGQGTRLTVV.

The V call is TRBV11-2, the J call TRBJ2-3; 9 bases map to TRBD1. The CDR3 consists of 16 residues. Per the germline V gene, CDR1 is SGHAT and CDR2 is FQNNGV. J lost 7 bases, V lost 0 bases, and 8 bases had no gene match. The CDR3 sequence: CASSLEGGQGRNTQYF. The CDR3 DNA reads TGTGCCAGCAGCTTAGAAGGGGGACAGGGAAGGAATACGCAGTATTTT.

The V and J genes are TRBV12-3 or TRBV12-4 and TRBJ1-2, with TRBD1 as a possible D gene (6 bases). This CDR3 is built from 13 residues. V dropped 2 bases and J dropped 4 bases, with 8 bases sitting between them. The CDR3 DNA reads as TGTGCCAGCAGTTTAACCAGGGGCTATGGCTACACCTTC. Encoded protein: CASSLTRGYGYTF.

J is TRBJ2-3 and V is TRBV29-1, with D uncertain. V lost 7 bases and J lost 2, with 13 bases in between. CDR1 and CDR2 (germline): SQVTM, ANQGSEA. The CDR3 extends over 13 amino acids. The CDR3 bases are TGCAGCGCCGACCCGCCCTACACAGATACGCAGTATTTT. It yields the protein CSADPPYTDTQYF.

This chain connects TRBV7-9 to TRBJ2-5; 8 bases map to TRBD2. Germline-derived CDR1 and CDR2 are SEHNR and FQNEAQ (reference sequence). This CDR3 is built from 15 residues. With 5 bases clipped from V and 7 bases from J, the junction kept 12 bases outside the gene matches. CDR3 in amino acids: CASSRSGGGLGTQYF. The DNA for the CDR3 is TGTGCCAGCAGCCGGAGTGGCGGGGGGCTGGGGACCCAGTACTTC.

The V call is TRBV5-1, the J call TRBJ2-7; possible D gene TRBD1, 7 bases. Germline-derived CDR1 and CDR2 are SGHRS and YFSETQ. Trimming left V 5 bases short and J 6 bases short, with 15 bases between. The CDR3 is made up of 13 amino acids. The CDR3, as DNA: TGCGCCAGCAGTTTCGGGACAGCGGGCGAGCAGTACTTC. Its translation: CASSFGTAGEQYF.

V is TRBV6-6 and J is TRBJ1-5; D remains ambiguous. Per the germline V gene, CDR1 is MNHNY and CDR2 is SVGAGI (reference sequence). Trimming took 2 bases from V and 5 from J, leaving 10 bases between them. CDR3 size: 14 residues. This CDR3 is CASSYGDGDQPQHF. CDR3 DNA: TGTGCCAGCAGTTACGGTGACGGCGATCAGCCCCAGCATTTT.

This clonotype was seen only a few times. This rearrangement joins TRBV29-1 to TRBJ1-2; no clear D gene. CDR3 length: 10 amino acids. Germline CDR1 is SQVTM and CDR2 is ANQGSEA. V shed 4 bases and J shed 5 bases, with 5 bases lying between them. The CDR3 DNA reads TGCAGCGTTGTGGGGTATGGCTACACCTTC. It yields the protein CSVVGYGYTF.

This clonotype came up a few times. The chain links TRBV30 to TRBJ1-1, with D possibly matching TRBD1 (6 bases). The CDR3 has 14 amino acids. Germline V gives CDR1 GTSNPN, CDR2 SVGIG (reference sequence). V lost 0 bases and J lost 7, with 15 bases in between. The CDR3 nucleotides are TGTGCCTGGAGTGTACCTGGGGGGCGAGTTGAAGCTTTCTTT. The encoded protein is CAWSVPGGRVEAFF.

V usage is TRBV6-6 and J usage is TRBJ1-2, with D hard to call. The germline V and J ends were trimmed by 2 bases and 5 bases, with 12 bases remaining between them. Per germline, CDR1 MNHNY and CDR2 SVGAGI (reference sequence). This CDR3 has 14 amino acids. CDR3 loop: CASSYPVVGYGYTF. The CDR3 nucleotides read TGTGCCAGCAGTTACCCCGTTGTGGGGTATGGCTACACCTTC.

The chain employs TRBV6-5 and TRBJ1-4; the D is unclear. Germline assignment: CDR1 MNHEY and CDR2 SVGAGI. CDR3 length equals 14 residues. Trimming removed 5 bases at V and 0 bases at J, with 7 bases between. CDR3 sequence reads: CASSRTATNEKLFF. In DNA, the CDR3 is TGTGCCAGCAGTCGAACTGCAACTAATGAAAAACTGTTTTTT.

This clonotype has only one observation. The chain is built from TRBV5-6 and TRBJ2-7, with 11 bases identical to TRBD2. V was clipped by 1 base and J by 6 bases; unmatched bases: 9. Looked up from germline, CDR1 is SGHDT and CDR2 is YYEEEE. This CDR3 is 16 amino acids long. The CDR3 protein is CASSLLSSGRVVEQYF. CDR3 DNA sequence: TGTGCCAGCAGCTTGCTTAGTAGCGGGAGGGTTGTCGAGCAGTACTTC. Based on the CDR3 plus reference TRBV5-6 and TRBJ2-7, the full variable domain is DAGVTQSPTHLIKTRGQQVTLRCSPKSGHDTVSWYQQALGQGPQFIFQYYEEEERQRGNFPDRFSGHQFPNYSSELNVNALLLGDSALYLCASSLLSSGRVVEQYFGPGTRLTVT.

The chain recombines TRBV12-3 or TRBV12-4 with TRBJ1-2, with D perhaps TRBD1 (6 bases). This CDR3 has 14 residues. V lost 8 bases to trimming and J lost 5 bases, with 18 bases between them. The CDR3 here is CASSSWGGSYGYTF. The CDR3 DNA follows: TGTGCCAGCTCCTCCTGGGGGGGCAGTTATGGCTACACCTTC.

This chain connects TRBV10-3 to TRBJ2-6, with TRBD1 as a possible D gene (6 bases). The CDR3 spans 18 residues. Germline V gene sequence: CDR1 ENHRY, CDR2 SYGVKD. The ends were cut back, 2 bases at V and 4 bases at J, with 18 bases in the middle. CDR3 in DNA: TGTGCCATCAGTGAGAGTGGGGCAGGGGTTACAGGGGCCAACGTCCTGACTTTC. Its protein is CAISESGAGVTGANVLTF.

V is TRBV5-1 and J is TRBJ2-7, with D tentatively TRBD1 or TRBD2 (5 bases each). The germline gives CDR1 SGHRS, CDR2 YFSETQ. With 4 bases removed from V and 3 bases from J, the gap between germline ends came to 11 bases. This CDR3 has 13 amino acids. The CDR3 coding sequence is TGCGCCAGCAGCCGGGACGGTGACTACGAGCAGTACTTC. This gives the protein CASSRDGDYEQYF.

This chain uses TRBV15 with TRBJ2-7; perhaps TRBD2 as D (6 bases). Germline V CDR1 and CDR2: LNHNV, YYDKDF (reference sequence). The CDR3 sequence is 14 residues long. V was trimmed by 8 bases and J by 3 bases, leaving 17 bases between them. The CDR3 DNA reads TGTGCCACCGTTCGGGACCGGGAGCACTACGAGCAGTACTTC. This encodes CATVRDREHYEQYF.

This clonotype has only a few counts. The CDR3 sequence is CASRKLTTISGNTIYF. Here the CDR3 DNA reads TGTGCCAGCAGAAAGCTAACAACTATCTCTGGAAACACCATATATTTT. The gene calls are TRBV12-3 or TRBV12-4 and TRBJ1-3, with D hard to call. The CDR3 extends over 16 amino acids. Trimming pared 6 bases from V and 0 bases from J, leaving 15 bases between.